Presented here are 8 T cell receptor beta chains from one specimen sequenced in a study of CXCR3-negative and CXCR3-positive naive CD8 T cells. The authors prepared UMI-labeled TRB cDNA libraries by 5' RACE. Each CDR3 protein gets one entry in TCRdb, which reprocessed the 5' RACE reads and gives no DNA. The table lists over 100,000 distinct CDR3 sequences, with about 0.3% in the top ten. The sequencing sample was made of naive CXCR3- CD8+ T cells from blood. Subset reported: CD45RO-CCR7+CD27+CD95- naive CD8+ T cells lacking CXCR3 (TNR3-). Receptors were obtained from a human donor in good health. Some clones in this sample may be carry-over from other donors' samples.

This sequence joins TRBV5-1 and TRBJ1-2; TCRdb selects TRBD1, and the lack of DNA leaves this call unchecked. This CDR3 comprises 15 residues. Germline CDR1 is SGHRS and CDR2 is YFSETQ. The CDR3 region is CASTISPGQLYGYTF.

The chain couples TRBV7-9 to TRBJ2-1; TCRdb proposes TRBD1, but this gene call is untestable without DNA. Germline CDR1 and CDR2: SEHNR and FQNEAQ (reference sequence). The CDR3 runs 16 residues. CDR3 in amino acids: CASSPRSQGYHNEQFF.

The CDR3 region is CASGSCHRSSYEQYF. The V and J genes are TRBV12-5 and TRBJ2-7. The germline V gene encodes CDR1 LGHNT and CDR2 FRNRAP. This CDR3 has 15 residues.

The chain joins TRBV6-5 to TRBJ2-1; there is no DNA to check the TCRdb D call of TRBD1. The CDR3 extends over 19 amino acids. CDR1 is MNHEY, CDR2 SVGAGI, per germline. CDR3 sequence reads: CASSYSLTGTGRRYNEQFF.

The CDR3 is CASSQDGGSRQPQHF. The chain combines TRBV4-3 with TRBJ1-5; there is no DNA to check the TCRdb D call of TRBD1. The germline CDR1 and CDR2 sequences are LGHNA and YSLEER. The CDR3 spans 15 residues.

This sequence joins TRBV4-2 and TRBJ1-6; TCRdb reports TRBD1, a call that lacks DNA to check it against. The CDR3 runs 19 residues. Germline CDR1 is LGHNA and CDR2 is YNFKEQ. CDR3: CASSQDSVKWDRTGTPLHF.

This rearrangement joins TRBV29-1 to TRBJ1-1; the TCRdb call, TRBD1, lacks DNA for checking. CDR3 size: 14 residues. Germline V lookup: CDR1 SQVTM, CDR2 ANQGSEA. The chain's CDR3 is CSVGATGLATGAFF.

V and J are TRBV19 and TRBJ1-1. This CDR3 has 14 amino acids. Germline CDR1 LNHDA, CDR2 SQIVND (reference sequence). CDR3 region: CASSMRAGGTEAFF.